The clone carrying this T cell receptor (beta chain) has just one count. As yet, its antigen is unknown. The table came from immunoSEQ multiplex PCR; TCRdb's copy has only in-frame clones and leaves some out. This sample yields 13,000 or so clones, of which 88% are seen a single time; around 10% belongs to the top ten. Germline-derived CDR1 and CDR2 are SQVTM and ANQGSEA. V lost 5 bases and J lost 8; bases outside the gene matches: 5. The CDR3 is made up of 11 amino acids. The data were obtained in a study of STAT3 mutations in large granular lymphocyte leukemia. Study-wide results and limits: Every T-LGLL patient had at least one immunodominant TCRbeta clonotype.

The V and J genes are TRBV29-1 and TRBJ1-2; TRBD1 agrees at 7 bases. This TCR was sampled from a human donor with T large granular lymphocyte leukemia. Some clones in this sample may be carry-over from other donors' samples. The sequenced material came from PBMCs. The CDR3 sequence is CSVPGGLGYTF. As DNA, the CDR3 is TGCAGCGTTCCAGGGGGGCTAGGCTACACCTTC.